This TCR beta chain derives from a study of T cell responses to AZD1222 COVID-19 vaccine. General observations from the study: Only 5 or 6 AZD1222 recipients tested seropositive at baseline. Spike was spanned by vaccine-associated CD4 TCRs, with dominance at 160-218 and 743-854.

The data were produced by immunoSEQ multiplex PCR, yet TCRdb's version contains in-frame clones alone and is incomplete. The sample yields 150,000 to 160,000 clones, around 86% seen once. V was pared by 6 bases and J by 1 base, with 12 bases between. Per germline, CDR1 SGHTA and CDR2 FQGNSA. The CDR3 sequence is 14 residues long. Second-dose timings of about 4 or about 12 weeks were pooled. A note on this clone: Its antigen remains unknown.

This TCR derives from an adult who received the AZD1222 COVID-19 vaccine. The input for sequencing was peripheral blood, taken 28 days after the second AZD1222 dose. The chain combines TRBV7-2 with TRBJ1-1; D remains ambiguous. Written as DNA, the CDR3 is TGTGCCAGCAGGGAGGCGGCTTCGAACACTGAAGCTTTCTTT. Translation: CASREAASNTEAFF.